This section outlines one T cell receptor beta chain sequence together with its context. Its specificity is unknown. The sample holds other DNA sequences that translate to the same CDR3. This record belongs to a study of naive CD8 T cells in extremely preterm neonates. Method: immunoSEQ multiplex PCR; TCRdb's copy keeps in-frame clones and lacks some. The sample consists of tens of thousands of clones, about 91% of them appearing once. Preterm samples came from extremely preterm deliveries at roughly 22-29 weeks. Live Annexin V-negative naive CD3+CD8+CD45RA+CCR7+ T cells were sorted. Overall study findings and caveats: Relative to older groups, preterm infants had shorter, less trimmed CDR3s with fewer N additions. Term neonates approximately 0.4%, young children around 0.031%, adults roughly 0.0095%; preterm neonates shared 2.7%. iChao1 richness was lowest in preterm neonates, significantly versus all ages. Preterm samples differed in productive template counts; sample size was small.

V dropped 3 bases and J dropped 7 bases, with 7 bases sitting between them. The germline gives CDR1 SGDLS, CDR2 YYNGEE. The CDR3 sequence is 11 residues long. The chain has TRBV9 and TRBJ1-1, with D maybe TRBD1 (5 bases). This receptor was identified in a boy who was born preterm. The sample was naive CD8+ T cells from cord blood. CDR3 loop: CASSGQGEAFF. The CDR3, as DNA: TGTGCCAGCAGCGGCCAGGGTGAAGCTTTCTTT.